This is a list of T cell receptor beta chains from one sample in a study of PD-L1 blockade in urothelial cancer. Clones were sequenced by immunoSEQ multiplex PCR, and TCRdb holds only the in-frame ones, with some missing. The data show about 130,000 clones, approximately 85% seen once. Sequencing was performed on PBMCs, taken around atezolizumab (anti-PD-L1) treatment. The receptors shown here come from a man over 45 with urothelial cancer. The CDR3 runs from the conserved cysteine through the conserved F or W. Fields, in order: J gene, clone size, D gene, V gene, CDR3 DNA, CDR3 protein. D genes are given only for firm matches. Not all rows give a size; the values are once, few, many and, for expanded clones, a class.

TRBJ2-7,NA,TRBD1,TRBV4-2,TGTGCCAGCAGCCAAGATGGGACAGGGATCGACGAGCAGTACTTC,CASSQDGTGIDEQYF
TRBJ2-7,NA,TRBD1,TRBV5-5,TGTGCCAGCAGCTTGGGGACAGGGACCCACGAGCAGTACTTC,CASSLGTGTHEQYF
TRBJ2-7,NA,TRBD1,TRBV5-5,TGTGCCAGCAGCCCCGGGACAGGGGGCTTCGAGCAGTACTTC,CASSPGTGGFEQYF
TRBJ2-2,few,TRBD1,TRBV19,TGTGCCAGTAGTGCCTACAGGGGAGACGGGGAGCTGTTTTTT,CASSAYRGDGELFF
TRBJ1-3,NA,NA,TRBV5-4,TGTGCCAGCAGCTTGGACACAATTGGAAACACCATATATTTT,CASSLDTIGNTIYF
TRBJ2-7,NA,NA,TRBV6-6,TGTGCCAGCAGCCGCTCGGGAAGCGGCGAGCAGTACTTC,CASSRSGSGEQYF
TRBJ2-7,NA,NA,TRBV28,TGTGCCAGCAGTACCGGACTATCCTACGAGCAGTACTTC,CASSTGLSYEQYF
TRBJ1-3,once,NA,TRBV7-8,TGTGCCAGCAGCTCACTGGGGTCGGGGGGCAGAAACACCATATATTTT,CASSSLGSGGRNTIYF
TRBJ2-3,NA,NA,TRBV19,TGTGCCAGTAGTATTAATCGCTACCGTACGCAGTATTTT,CASSINRYRTQYF
TRBJ2-3,NA,TRBD1,TRBV6-1,TGTGCCAGCAGTCGGGACAGGGGGCCGACAGATACGCAGTATTTT,CASSRDRGPTDTQYF
TRBJ2-3,NA,TRBD2,TRBV2,TGTGCCAGCACCCCGTCGGCTAGCGGACTCACAGATACGCAGTATTTT,CASTPSASGLTDTQYF
TRBJ2-3,NA,NA,TRBV5-1,TGCGCCAGCAGCTTGGCTAGCTATATCCGGGCAGATACGCAGTATTTT,CASSLASYIRADTQYF
TRBJ2-3,NA,NA,TRBV28,TGTGCCAGCAGTTTGGCGGAAAGGACGCAGTATTTT,CASSLAERTQYF
TRBJ2-1,NA,NA,TRBV21-1,TGTGCCAGCAGCCGGGGGGGGCGGGGTCAGGATGAGCAGTTCTTC,CASSRGGRGQDEQFF
TRBJ1-1,NA,TRBD1,TRBV6-1,TGTGCCAGCAGTGCAGGACAGGGAATCACTGAAGCTTTCTTT,CASSAGQGITEAFF
TRBJ2-7,NA,TRBD2,TRBV5-1,TGCGCCAGCAGCGTTACTAGCGGGAGCTCCTACGAGCAGTACTTC,CASSVTSGSSYEQYF
TRBJ1-5,NA,TRBD1,TRBV7-8,TGTGCCAGCAGCTTAGAGGGACAGCTATATCAGCCCCAGCATTTT,CASSLEGQLYQPQHF
TRBJ2-3,once,TRBD2,TRBV5-4,TGTGCCAGCAGGGCGACTAGCGGGAGCACAGATACGCAGTATTTT,CASRATSGSTDTQYF
TRBJ1-3,once,NA,TRBV7-9,TGTGCCAGCACCCCGACCGGGAACACCATATATTTT,CASTPTGNTIYF
TRBJ2-3,NA,TRBD2,TRBV19,TGTGCCAGTAGTATAGATCAGACTAGCGGGAGTGATACGCAGTATTTT,CASSIDQTSGSDTQYF
TRBJ2-1,NA,TRBD2,TRBV18,TGTGCCAGCTCACCCACCGGGGGGGAGATAGGTGAGCAGTTCTTC,CASSPTGGEIGEQFF
TRBJ1-2,NA,NA,TRBV6-1,TGTGCCAGCACCAAAGGGAGGGGTAACTATGGCTACACCTTC,CASTKGRGNYGYTF
TRBJ2-7,few,NA,TRBV25-1,TGTGCCAGCAGTGCAGGCTCCTACGAGCAGTACTTC,CASSAGSYEQYF
TRBJ1-2,NA,TRBD1,TRBV5-1,TGCGCCAGCAGCTCATACAGGGGTACTAACTATGGCTACACCTTC,CASSSYRGTNYGYTF
TRBJ2-3,NA,TRBD2,TRBV5-1,TGCGCCAGCAGCCCTAGCGGGCGGGCAGATACGCAGTATTTT,CASSPSGRADTQYF
TRBJ2-7,NA,TRBD2,TRBV29-1,TGCAGCGTCGCGGGACTATCGAGCTCCTACGAGCAGTACTTC,CSVAGLSSSYEQYF
TRBJ2-1,NA,NA,TRBV14,TGTGCCAGCAGCCCCAGGGACGGGGCGGGAGAGCAGTTCTTC,CASSPRDGAGEQFF
TRBJ1-2,NA,NA,TRBV6-5,TGTGCCAGCAGTCAGGGGACGACATATGGCTACACCTTC,CASSQGTTYGYTF
TRBJ2-2,NA,NA,TRBV27,TGTGCCAGCAGTTTGCGCCTAACCAGGTCCACCGGGGAGCTGTTTTTT,CASSLRLTRSTGELFF
TRBJ1-1,NA,NA,TRBV7-9,TGTGCCAGCAGCCCAACGGGTGAAGCTTTCTTT,CASSPTGEAFF
TRBJ1-3,NA,NA,TRBV9,TGTGCCAGCACGCGGACGGCGGGGGGAAACACCATATATTTT,CASTRTAGGNTIYF
TRBJ2-5,NA,NA,TRBV19,TGTGCCAGTAGTCCCCAGGGTGGGGAGACCCAGTACTTC,CASSPQGGETQYF
TRBJ2-3,few,TRBD2,TRBV5-1,TGCGCCAGCAGCTTGGTAGCGGGAGGGCTGGATACGCAGTATTTT,CASSLVAGGLDTQYF
TRBJ2-4,NA,TRBD2,TRBV7-6,TGTGCCAGCAGCTTAGCCAGCGGGGGGAACATTCAGTACTTC,CASSLASGGNIQYF
TRBJ2-7,once,TRBD1,TRBV4-1,TGCGCCAGCAGCCACCCGGGACAGGGGGGCTACGAGCAGTACTTC,CASSHPGQGGYEQYF
TRBJ2-7,NA,NA,TRBV5-1,TGCGCCAGCAGCTTGGGCCCGGGTGGAGGCTCCTACGAGCAGTACTTC,CASSLGPGGGSYEQYF
TRBJ1-6,few,NA,TRBV6-1,TGTGCCAGCAGTGAACCGACAGACAGTAATTCACCCCTCCACTTT,CASSEPTDSNSPLHF
TRBJ1-5,NA,TRBD1,TRBV7-9,TGTGCCAGCCACCGGACAGGCCAGGGGATTGAGAGCAATCAGCCCCAGCATTTT,CASHRTGQGIESNQPQHF
TRBJ2-7,NA,TRBD1,TRBV19,TGTGCCAGTAGCGGACAGGGCTACGAGCAGTACTTC,CASSGQGYEQYF
TRBJ2-3,NA,NA,TRBV4-1,TGCGCCAGCAGCCAAAGAGGAGGATTAGATACGCAGTATTTT,CASSQRGGLDTQYF
TRBJ2-1,NA,TRBD2,TRBV15,TGTGCCACCAGCAGAGTTTCCCTAGCGGGAGTCGAGCAGTTCTTC,CATSRVSLAGVEQFF
TRBJ2-7,NA,NA,TRBV2,TGTGCCAGCAGTGAATCAGGGTATGAGCAGTACTTC,CASSESGYEQYF
TRBJ2-3,NA,NA,TRBV9,TGTGCCAGCAGCGTAGGTGTCGTCGAGGGCGCAGATACGCAGTATTTT,CASSVGVVEGADTQYF
TRBJ2-5,NA,NA,TRBV7-2,TGTGCCAGCAGCCGCTTCGTACTAGAGACCCAGTACTTC,CASSRFVLETQYF
TRBJ1-3,NA,NA,TRBV18,TGTGCCAGCTCACCAAGCGTCGGGGAAATAAACACCATATATTTT,CASSPSVGEINTIYF
TRBJ1-3,NA,NA,TRBV11-2,TGTGCCAGCACCTTCAGGGGCACCGGAAACACCATATATTTT,CASTFRGTGNTIYF
TRBJ2-1,NA,TRBD2,TRBV7-3,TGTGCCAGCAGCTTAGCGGGAGGGCCTAATGAGCAGTTCTTC,CASSLAGGPNEQFF